The 32 T cell receptor beta chains below come from one sample, sequenced in a study of T cell changes during pregnancy in multiple sclerosis. The data were produced by immunoSEQ multiplex PCR, yet TCRdb's version contains in-frame clones alone and is incomplete. The sample comprises some 49,000 clones, around 91% of which are singletons, and about 0.41% rests with the top ten. The source material was CD4+ T cells from peripheral blood mononuclear cells, sampled in the second trimester of pregnancy. The receptors derive from a female donor in good health, enrolled as a control in a pregnancy study.

The rearrangement links TRBV19 to TRBJ2-1; 12 bases match TRBD1. Germline trimming cut 3 bases from V and 7 bases from J; bases unmatched to any gene: 4. Germline V gene sequence: CDR1 LNHDA, CDR2 SQIVND (reference sequence). The CDR3 has 15 residues. The chain's CDR3 is CASSMGTGGINEQFF. Here the CDR3 DNA reads TGTGCCAGTAGTATGGGGACAGGGGGCATAAATGAGCAGTTCTTC. The whole variable domain, remainder taken from reference TRBV19 and TRBJ2-1, is DGGITQSPKYLFRKEGQNVTLSCEQNLNHDAMYWYRQDPGQGLRLIYYSQIVNDFQKGDIAEGYSVSREKKESFPLTVTSAQKNPTAFYLCASSMGTGGINEQFFGPGTRLTVL.

The chain employs TRBV7-9 and TRBJ1-2; tentatively, D is TRBD1 (5 bases). This CDR3 contains 19 residues. Trimming removed 5 bases at V and 0 bases at J, with 25 bases between. CDR1 is SEHNR and CDR2 is FQNEAQ in the germline V gene (reference sequence). The CDR3 protein is CASSPQVWGRARTNYGYTF. CDR3 nucleotides: TGTGCCAGCAGCCCTCAGGTCTGGGGCAGGGCTAGGACTAACTATGGCTACACCTTC. Drawing the rest from reference TRBV7-9 and TRBJ1-2, the complete variable domain is DTGVSQNPRHKITKRGQNVTFRCDPISEHNRLYWYRQTLGQGPEFLTYFQNEAQLEKSRLLSDRFSAERPKGSFSTLEIQRTEQGDSAMYLCASSPQVWGRARTNYGYTFGSGTRLTVV.

The chain carries TRBV7-2 and TRBJ2-7; D call uncertain. Deletions cut 5 bases from V and 3 bases from J, with 11 bases between. This CDR3 is 13 amino acids long. Germline-derived CDR1 and CDR2 are SGHTA and FQGNSA. CDR3: CASSRSELYEQYF. The CDR3 DNA is TGTGCCAGCAGCCGATCGGAGCTCTACGAGCAGTACTTC.

J is TRBJ1-5 and V is TRBV30, with TRBD1 identical over 7 bases. The CDR3 sequence is 13 residues long. Germline V lookup: CDR1 GTSNPN, CDR2 SVGIG (reference sequence). V was pared by 0 bases and J by 10 bases, with 6 bases of the junction left unmatched. CDR3 bases: TGTGCCTGGAGTGTACAGGGGAATGGACCCCAGCATTTT. It codes for CAWSVQGNGPQHF. The full variable domain, its missing parts supplied by reference TRBV30 and TRBJ1-5, is SQTIHQWPATLVQPVGSPLSLECTVEGTSNPNLYWYRQAAGRGLQLLFYSVGIGQISSEVPQNLSASRPQDRQFILSSKKLLLSDSGFYLCAWSVQGNGPQHFGDGTRLSIL.

In DNA form, the CDR3 reads TGTGCCTGGACCCTAGACAGCCTCTCTGGAAACACCATATATTTT. Translation gives CAWTLDSLSGNTIYF. This chain uses TRBV30 with TRBJ1-3, with D perhaps TRBD1 (5 bases). CDR3 length equals 15 residues. From germline, CDR1 is GTSNPN and CDR2 SVGIG (reference sequence). Trimming stripped 4 bases from V and 0 bases from J, with 13 bases between.

The chain is built from TRBV7-9 and TRBJ2-5; TRBD1 matches 12 bases. Trimming removed 4 bases from V and 5 bases from J; junction bases left unmatched: 8. The CDR3 covers 16 residues. Germline assignment: CDR1 SEHNR and CDR2 FQNEAQ (reference sequence). The CDR3: CASSSGTGGREETQYF. In nucleotides, the CDR3 is TGTGCCAGCAGCTCCGGGACAGGGGGCCGGGAGGAGACCCAGTACTTC.

This clone was recorded only once. This chain uses TRBV5-1 with TRBJ1-2, with D possibly matching TRBD1 (6 bases). CDR1 and CDR2 (germline): SGHRS, YFSETQ. Trimming removed 0 bases at V and 5 bases at J, with 20 bases between. This CDR3 has 17 amino acids. The CDR3: CASSLGRGQIQEYGYTF. In DNA form, the CDR3 reads TGCGCCAGCAGCTTGGGCAGGGGTCAAATTCAGGAATATGGCTACACCTTC.

J is TRBJ2-5 and V is TRBV19; TRBD2 is a possible D gene (6 bases). The CDR3 is 14 amino acids. V lost 1 base, J lost 5 bases, and 11 bases lay in between. Germline-derived CDR1 and CDR2 are LNHDA and SQIVND (reference sequence). The CDR3: CASSIAEGLETQYF. The CDR3 region has the DNA TGTGCCAGTAGTATAGCGGAGGGGCTGGAGACCCAGTACTTC.

V is TRBV27 and J is TRBJ2-7, with 8 nucleotides matching TRBD1. The germline V gene has CDR1 MNHEY and CDR2 SMNVEV (reference sequence). The CDR3 covers 14 residues. Losses at the gene ends were 4 bases for V and 1 base for J; bases not matched to a gene: 3. Here the CDR3 DNA reads TGTGCCAGCAGTTACAGGGGGTCGTCCTACGAGCAGTACTTC. Translation gives CASSYRGSSYEQYF.

The chain has TRBV30 and TRBJ2-5, with TRBD1 matching 8 bases. Germline loops: CDR1 GTSNPN, CDR2 SVGIG (reference sequence). This CDR3 is 11 amino acids long. V was clipped by 0 bases and J by 9 bases; unmatched bases: 0. The CDR3 sequence is CAWSVQGAQYF. The CDR3 nucleotides are TGTGCCTGGAGTGTACAGGGGGCCCAGTACTTC.

The chain has TRBV5-1 and TRBJ1-2, with 7 bases fitting TRBD1. Looked up from germline, CDR1 is SGHRS and CDR2 is YFSETQ. This CDR3 is built from 13 residues. With V trimmed by 4 bases and J by 3 bases, 3 bases remained unmatched. The CDR3 spells CASSEQGDYGYTF. CDR3 nucleotide sequence: TGCGCCAGCAGCGAGCAGGGGGACTATGGCTACACCTTC.

The chain is built from TRBV27 and TRBJ1-6; 8 bases map to TRBD1. The CDR3 is 15 amino acids. Trimming took 10 bases from V and 4 from J; bases not matched to a gene: 9. Germline CDR1 and CDR2: MNHEY and SMNVEV (reference sequence). The CDR3 DNA reads TGTGCCACCTCAGACAGGGGCCCTTATAATTCACCCCTCCACTTT. Translated: CATSDRGPYNSPLHF.

This chain connects TRBV9 to TRBJ1-1; D is unclear. Germline-derived CDR1 and CDR2 are SGDLS and YYNGEE. This CDR3 is 19 amino acids long. V dropped 4 bases and J dropped 0 bases, with 25 bases sitting between them. The CDR3 protein is CASSTPPRTTNLMNTEAFF. In nucleotides, the CDR3 is TGTGCCAGCAGCACTCCCCCGAGAACTACGAACTTAATGAACACTGAAGCTTTCTTT. Drawing the rest from reference TRBV9 and TRBJ1-1, the complete variable domain is DSGVTQTPKHLITATGQRVTLRCSPRSGDLSVYWYQQSLDQGLQFLIQYYNGEERAKGNILERFSAQQFPDLHSELNLSSLELGDSALYFCASSTPPRTTNLMNTEAFFGQGTRLTVV.

This chain uses TRBV2 with TRBJ1-6; 7 bases align to TRBD1. Trimming cost V 10 bases and J 9 bases; bases outside gene matches: 12. Germline V lookup: CDR1 SNHLY, CDR2 FYNNEI. The CDR3 sequence is 14 residues long. This chain's CDR3 is CATAPLQGSSPLHF. Here the CDR3 DNA reads TGTGCCACCGCGCCTCTACAGGGGTCTTCACCCCTCCACTTT.

The gene calls are TRBV19 and TRBJ1-6; 8 bases agree with TRBD1. Trimming removed 5 bases from V and 6 bases from J; junction bases left unmatched: 6. CDR1 LNHDA and CDR2 SQIVND come from the germline V gene (reference sequence). The CDR3 runs 15 residues. The CDR3 is CASSPGQGINSPLHF. CDR3 DNA sequence: TGTGCCAGTAGTCCCGGACAGGGTATTAATTCACCCCTCCACTTT.

J is TRBJ1-2 and V is TRBV2; 9 positions match TRBD1. Germline-derived CDR1 and CDR2 are SNHLY and FYNNEI. This CDR3 contains 16 residues. V lost 6 bases and J lost 0; bases outside the gene matches: 8. The chain's CDR3 is CASSGYRQGANYGYTF. Here the CDR3 DNA reads TGTGCCAGCAGCGGGTATAGACAGGGGGCTAACTATGGCTACACCTTC.

This clone is a singleton in its sample. The V and J genes are TRBV9 and TRBJ2-6; D gene ambiguous. This CDR3 is 17 amino acids long. Looked up from germline, CDR1 is SGDLS and CDR2 is YYNGEE. V lost 3 bases to trimming and J lost 1 base, with 14 bases between them. CDR3 bases: TGTGCCAGCAGCGACCGGGTCCTTCTTTCTGGGGCCAACGTCCTGACTTTC. It codes for CASSDRVLLSGANVLTF.

V gene TRBV18 combines with J gene TRBJ1-1; TRBD1 matches at 7 bases. V shed 5 bases and J 0 bases; nucleotides not matched to a gene: 9. Germline values: CDR1 KGHSH, CDR2 LQKENI. This CDR3 region has 16 residues. The CDR3 DNA follows: TGTGCCAGCTCAGCCACAGGGGAAGGAATGAACACTGAAGCTTTCTTT. Amino acids: CASSATGEGMNTEAFF.

This chain links TRBV6-5 with TRBJ1-1; D remains unclear. Germline loops: CDR1 MNHEY, CDR2 SVGAGI. V was trimmed by 2 bases and J by 0 bases, leaving 4 bases between them. The CDR3 is 13 amino acids. In nucleotides, the CDR3 is TGTGCCAGCAGTTACGACTTGAACACTGAAGCTTTCTTT. Translation: CASSYDLNTEAFF.

CDR3 nucleotides: TGTGCCAGCAGCCCTCAGGGGGCAGGGAACTATTCACCCCTCCACTTT. Protein sequence: CASSPQGAGNYSPLHF. This chain joins TRBV7-6 and TRBJ1-6, with 8 bases matching TRBD1. After removal of 5 bases from V and 8 bases from J, the junction contained 11 bases not matched to a gene. The CDR3 is made up of 16 amino acids. The germline V gene encodes CDR1 SGHVS and CDR2 FNYEAQ.

This chain connects TRBV4-3 to TRBJ1-2; D might be TRBD1 (5 bases). Trimming took 0 bases from V and 8 from J, leaving 13 bases between them. Germline CDR1 is LGHNA and CDR2 is YSLEER. The CDR3 spans 14 residues. The CDR3 DNA reads as TGCGCCAGCAGCCAAGAGGGGCCCTTGGGAGGCTACACCTTC. Translation gives CASSQEGPLGGYTF.

This sequence joins TRBV7-2 and TRBJ2-5; maybe TRBD2 (5 bases). V was shortened by 5 bases and J by 5 bases, with 12 bases between the two germline ends. Germline assignment: CDR1 SGHTA and CDR2 FQGNSA. This CDR3 region has 13 residues. Written as DNA, the CDR3 is TGTGCCAGCAGCCTTAGTAGGGAGGAGACCCAGTACTTC. Translating gives CASSLSREETQYF. Drawing the rest from reference TRBV7-2 and TRBJ2-5, the complete variable domain is GAGVSQSPSNKVTEKGKDVELRCDPISGHTALYWYRQSLGQGLEFLIYFQGNSAPDKSGLPSDRFSAERTGGSVSTLTIQRTQQEDSAVYLCASSLSREETQYFGPGTRLLVL.

This sequence joins TRBV4-2 and TRBJ2-5; 9 bases match TRBD2. The ends lost 1 base at V and 5 bases at J; junction bases unmatched: 5. The CDR3 is made up of 15 amino acids. Germline V lookup: CDR1 LGHNA, CDR2 YNFKEQ. CDR3 sequence: CASSQGGLASETQYF. The CDR3 region has the DNA TGTGCCAGCAGCCAAGGAGGACTAGCGTCGGAGACCCAGTACTTC.

The V gene is TRBV7-2, the J gene TRBJ2-2; 7 nucleotides line up with TRBD1. The V gene end was trimmed by 5 bases and the J gene end by 12 bases; junction bases not matched to a gene: 9. This CDR3 spans 13 amino acids. Germline CDR1 reads SGHTA; CDR2 reads FQGNSA. The DNA for the CDR3 is TGTGCCAGCAGCCCACGAGACAGGGTGCAGCTGTTTTTT. This translates into CASSPRDRVQLFF.

The chain links TRBV6-1 to TRBJ1-2; D perhaps matches TRBD1 (5 bases). V lost 3 bases, J lost 3 bases, and 11 bases lay in between. The CDR3 covers 14 residues. Germline V CDR1 and CDR2: MNHNS, SASEGT. CDR3 bases: TGTGCCAGCAGTGATACGGGGGGAGACTATGGCTACACCTTC. Translated, it gives CASSDTGGDYGYTF.

The chain couples TRBV30 to TRBJ2-3, with D possibly being TRBD1 (5 bases). V lost 5 bases to trimming and J lost 2 bases, with 8 bases between them. Per the germline V gene, CDR1 is GTSNPN and CDR2 is SVGIG (reference sequence). The length of the CDR3 is 12 residues. The CDR3 is CAWDRLTDTQYF. The CDR3 DNA reads TGTGCCTGGGACAGACTCACAGATACGCAGTATTTT.

This clone was seen once. The rearrangement links TRBV18 to TRBJ1-1; TRBD1 is a possible D gene (6 bases). Germline V gene lookup returns CDR1 KGHSH and CDR2 LQKENI. This CDR3 has 15 amino acids. The V gene lost 6 bases and the J gene lost 1 base, with 15 bases spanning the gap. DNA of the CDR3: TGTGCCAGCTCCCCCGTGACAGGTTCGAACACTGAAGCTTTCTTT. Translated: CASSPVTGSNTEAFF.

The genes are TRBV21-1 and TRBJ2-7; TRBD2 is taken as the D call from the table, unchecked against the DNA. TRBV21-1 is a pseudogene. CDR3 size: 11 residues. For the CDR3, the DNA is TGTGCCAGCAGCCCCCGAGGCGAGCAGTACTTC. Protein: CASSPRGEQYF.

The rearrangement links TRBV4-2 to TRBJ1-2; perhaps TRBD1 as D (5 bases). Germline CDR1 reads LGHNA; CDR2 reads YNFKEQ. The CDR3 totals 17 residues. Trimming shortened V by 0 bases and J by 4 bases, and 18 bases separated the two germline ends. The CDR3: CASSQDTYGGSSYGYTF. Written as DNA, the CDR3 is TGTGCCAGCAGCCAAGATACATACGGGGGGAGTAGCTATGGCTACACCTTC.

The chain couples TRBV30 to TRBJ1-6; perhaps TRBD1 as D (6 bases). The CDR3 loop spans 14 amino acids. The V end lost 2 bases, the J end lost 9 bases, and 14 bases lay between the germline ends. Germline lookup yields CDR1 GTSNPN and CDR2 SVGIG (reference sequence). The DNA for the CDR3 is TGTGCCTGGAGTTGGTCAGGGGTTGGTTCACCCCTCCACTTT. As protein: CAWSWSGVGSPLHF.

The rearrangement uses TRBV6-1 and TRBJ1-2; maybe TRBD1 (6 bases). The germline V gene encodes CDR1 MNHNS and CDR2 SASEGT. V lost 4 bases to trimming and J lost 7 bases, with 10 bases between them. CDR3 length: 12 residues. CDR3 loop: CASSAPGVGYTF. The DNA of the CDR3 is TGTGCCAGCAGTGCTCCAGGGGTTGGCTACACCTTC.

The gene calls are TRBV23-1 and TRBJ1-5; 8 nucleotides match TRBD1. TRBV23-1 falls under the ORF class, with uncertain function. The CDR3 has 17 amino acids. Trimming at V came to 0 bases and at J to 0 bases, leaving 4 bases not matched to a gene. The CDR3 reads CASSQSQDRGSNQPQHF. The CDR3 DNA reads TGCGCCAGCAGTCAATCTCAAGACAGGGGTAGCAATCAGCCCCAGCATTTT.